These T cell receptor beta chains were read from a single sample in a study of blood T cell repertoires in COVID-19. TCRdb keeps only in-frame clones here, not all; method: immunoSEQ multiplex PCR. The sample holds about 190,000 clones; 65% to 85% are singletons and the top ten take around 3.5%. The sequencing input was PBMCs or T cells enriched from blood (not recorded which). These TCRs come from a woman aged 25 to 45 who had recovered from COVID-19. Both conserved end residues are part of each CDR3. The D gene is left open where the match is weak. Rows may omit the clone size; those that give it use once, few, many or a size class.

j_call: TRBJ1-5; d_call: -; v_call: TRBV19; clone_size: -; cdr3_nt: TGTGCCAGTACCGTAACCTCGGGGGGCCATCAGCCCCAGCATTTT; cdr3_aa: CASTVTSGGHQPQHF
j_call: TRBJ2-7; d_call: -; v_call: TRBV5-1; clone_size: -; cdr3_nt: TGCGCCAGCACCAAGTCGACAGGGAGGAGTACCTACGAGCAGTACTTC; cdr3_aa: CASTKSTGRSTYEQYF
j_call: TRBJ1-4; d_call: -; v_call: TRBV5-5; clone_size: -; cdr3_nt: TGTGCCAGCAGCTTAGCAGGGAAGGGGGTTAGTGAAAAACTGTTTTTT; cdr3_aa: CASSLAGKGVSEKLFF
j_call: TRBJ1-4; d_call: -; v_call: TRBV30; clone_size: -; cdr3_nt: TGTGCCTGGAAACGGGGGGGGACGGGTAATGAAAAACTGTTTTTT; cdr3_aa: CAWKRGGTGNEKLFF
j_call: TRBJ1-1; d_call: -; v_call: TRBV2; clone_size: -; cdr3_nt: TGTGCCAGCACACCGTCTCAGTGGGGATGGGGGGAGACTGAAGCTTTCTTT; cdr3_aa: CASTPSQWGWGETEAFF
j_call: TRBJ2-1; d_call: TRBD1; v_call: TRBV5-1; clone_size: -; cdr3_nt: TGCGCCAGCATCACTGGACAGGGAGACACCAATGAGCAGTTCTTC; cdr3_aa: CASITGQGDTNEQFF
j_call: TRBJ2-3; d_call: -; v_call: TRBV4-2; clone_size: once; cdr3_nt: TGTGCCAGCAGCCAAGGGACTCGCGACCGAAGCACAGATACGCAGTATTTT; cdr3_aa: CASSQGTRDRSTDTQYF
j_call: TRBJ1-2; d_call: -; v_call: TRBV6-2/TRBV6-3; clone_size: -; cdr3_nt: TGTGCCAGCAGTGGGCTGTACAGCAGGGGCTACACCTTC; cdr3_aa: CASSGLYSRGYTF
j_call: TRBJ2-4; d_call: TRBD1; v_call: TRBV28; clone_size: -; cdr3_nt: TGTGCCAGCAGCTACTGGACAGGGGGCGGAAACATTCAGTACTTC; cdr3_aa: CASSYWTGGGNIQYF
j_call: TRBJ1-1; d_call: -; v_call: TRBV5-1; clone_size: few; cdr3_nt: TGCGCCAGCAGCTTTCAACAGGGACCGAACACTGAAGCTTTCTTT; cdr3_aa: CASSFQQGPNTEAFF
j_call: TRBJ1-4; d_call: -; v_call: TRBV5-5; clone_size: -; cdr3_nt: TGTGCCAGCAGCATTCGGGGGGAGACTAATGAAAAACTGTTTTTT; cdr3_aa: CASSIRGETNEKLFF
j_call: TRBJ1-2; d_call: -; v_call: TRBV28; clone_size: -; cdr3_nt: TGTGCCAGCAGTTTAAGCTTCACCCGCGCAGGCTTCTATGGCTACACCTTC; cdr3_aa: CASSLSFTRAGFYGYTF
j_call: TRBJ1-2; d_call: -; v_call: TRBV6-5; clone_size: -; cdr3_nt: TGTGCCAGCCGAAAAAGCGGTGTGAATGGCTACACCTTC; cdr3_aa: CASRKSGVNGYTF
j_call: TRBJ2-2; d_call: TRBD2; v_call: TRBV28; clone_size: -; cdr3_nt: TGTGCCAGCAGTCAAGCTAGCGGGAGGTACGGGGAGCTGTTTTTT; cdr3_aa: CASSQASGRYGELFF
j_call: TRBJ1-6; d_call: TRBD1; v_call: TRBV6-4; clone_size: -; cdr3_nt: TGTGCCAGCAGTGACGGGACAGGGGGTTCACCCCTCCACTTT; cdr3_aa: CASSDGTGGSPLHF
j_call: TRBJ2-1; d_call: TRBD2; v_call: TRBV6-5; clone_size: -; cdr3_nt: TGTGCCAGCAGCCTCGGACTAGCGGGGTACAATGAGCAGTTCTTC; cdr3_aa: CASSLGLAGYNEQFF
j_call: TRBJ1-4; d_call: TRBD1; v_call: TRBV5-1; clone_size: -; cdr3_nt: TGCGCCAGCAGCTTGGCCGGGACGAAGGGGGCGGAACTGTTTTTT; cdr3_aa: CASSLAGTKGAELFF
j_call: TRBJ1-2; d_call: -; v_call: TRBV28; clone_size: once; cdr3_nt: TGTGCCAGCACTCGCAGGGCCTCTAACTATGGCTACACCTTC; cdr3_aa: CASTRRASNYGYTF
j_call: TRBJ1-4; d_call: TRBD1; v_call: TRBV13; clone_size: -; cdr3_nt: TGTGCCAGCAGCACACGCCTACCCGGGACAGGGCGGGAAAAACTGTTTTTT; cdr3_aa: CASSTRLPGTGREKLFF
j_call: TRBJ2-2; d_call: -; v_call: TRBV6-5; clone_size: -; cdr3_nt: TGTGCCAGCAGGACAGATGCCGGGGAGCTGTTTTTT; cdr3_aa: CASRTDAGELFF
j_call: TRBJ2-7; d_call: TRBD1; v_call: TRBV19; clone_size: -; cdr3_nt: TGTGCCAGTAGTATAGGAACAGGGGAAACCTACGAGCAGTACTTC; cdr3_aa: CASSIGTGETYEQYF
j_call: TRBJ2-2; d_call: -; v_call: TRBV5-1; clone_size: -; cdr3_nt: TGCGCCAGCAGCTTGAATGCGGGGAGCGACACCGGGGAGCTGTTTTTT; cdr3_aa: CASSLNAGSDTGELFF
j_call: TRBJ2-3; d_call: -; v_call: TRBV6-5; clone_size: -; cdr3_nt: TGTGCCAGCAGTTACTCGAGGGTCCCTCGCTGGTATTTT; cdr3_aa: CASSYSRVPRWYF
j_call: TRBJ1-2; d_call: TRBD1; v_call: TRBV30; clone_size: few; cdr3_nt: TGTGCCTGGAGTGTACAGGGGGCGGCTAACTATGGCTACACCTTC; cdr3_aa: CAWSVQGAANYGYTF
j_call: TRBJ2-3; d_call: TRBD2; v_call: TRBV7-7; clone_size: -; cdr3_nt: TGTGCTAGCAGCTGGGCGGGAGGAGATACGCAGTATTTT; cdr3_aa: CASSWAGGDTQYF
j_call: TRBJ2-2; d_call: -; v_call: TRBV4-2; clone_size: -; cdr3_nt: TGTGCCAGCAGCCAAGTAGGGACAAAGAACACCGGGGAGCTGTTTTTT; cdr3_aa: CASSQVGTKNTGELFF
j_call: TRBJ1-6; d_call: TRBD1; v_call: TRBV30; clone_size: -; cdr3_nt: TGTGCCTGCAGGGGGGAGTACAATTCACCCCTCCACTTT; cdr3_aa: CACRGEYNSPLHF
j_call: TRBJ2-7; d_call: -; v_call: TRBV4-1; clone_size: -; cdr3_nt: TGCGCCAGCGGTAGGGCGGAGGATACAATCTACGAGCAGTACTTC; cdr3_aa: CASGRAEDTIYEQYF